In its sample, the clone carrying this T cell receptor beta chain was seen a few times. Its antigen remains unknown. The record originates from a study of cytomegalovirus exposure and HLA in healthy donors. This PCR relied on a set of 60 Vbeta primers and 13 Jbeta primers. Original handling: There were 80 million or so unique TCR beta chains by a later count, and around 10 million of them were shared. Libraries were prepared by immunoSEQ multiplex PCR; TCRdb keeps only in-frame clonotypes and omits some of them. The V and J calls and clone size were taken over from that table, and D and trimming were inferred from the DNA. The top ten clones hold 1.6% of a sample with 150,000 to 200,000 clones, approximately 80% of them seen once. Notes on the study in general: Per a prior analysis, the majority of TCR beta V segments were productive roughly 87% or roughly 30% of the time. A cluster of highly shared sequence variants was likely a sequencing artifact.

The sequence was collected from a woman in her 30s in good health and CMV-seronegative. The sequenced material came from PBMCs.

The CDR3 sequence is CASSEPGTGAYEQYF. Written as DNA, the CDR3 is TGTGCCAGCAGTGAACCCGGGACAGGCGCCTACGAGCAGTACTTC. V usage is TRBV25-1 and J usage is TRBJ2-7, with 8 nucleotides matching TRBD1. This CDR3 contains 15 residues. Germline V lookup: CDR1 MGHDK, CDR2 SYGVNS. The V and J ends lost 2 bases and 2 bases, in that order; junction bases with no gene match: 5.